What follows are 27 T cell receptor beta chains derived from one specimen sequenced in a study of siplizumab effects on memory and regulatory T cells (dated by TCRdb to the late 2010s). The library relied on the immunoSEQ multiplex PCR assay. The clones in this table, taken by TCRdb from immuneACCESS, are in-frame only. Not every clone is retained; where verified, under half of the shortfall comes from an unresolved V gene, and the cause of the rest is unknown. In all, the sample holds just over 50,000 clones, and 95% to 97% of those were seen once. Around 0.64% of the sample is taken by the ten largest. Sequencing input: naive CD4+ T cells sorted from blood. The sample's cell subset or site, from its label and the paper: unstimulated naive T cells. The receptor source for this set is a human donor in good health.

The genes are TRBV4-1 and TRBJ2-7; D not resolved. Germline CDR1 reads MGHRA; CDR2 reads YSYEKL. The CDR3 spans 16 residues. V was clipped by 1 base and J by 6 bases, with 19 bases between them. In DNA, the CDR3 is TGCGCCAGCAGCCAAGTACCGGGCCTTTCCTCTGCCGAGCAGTACTTC. Its protein product is CASSQVPGLSSAEQYF.

This CDR3 reads CASSLDPGGDEKLFF. CDR3 in DNA: TGTGCCAGCAGCTTAGATCCGGGCGGGGATGAAAAACTGTTTTTT. The chain is built from TRBV11-2 and TRBJ1-4, with unresolved D. The germline V gene has CDR1 SGHAT and CDR2 FQNNGV. The CDR3 has 15 residues. Trimming stripped 0 bases from V and 6 bases from J, with 11 bases between.

This chain uses TRBV18 with TRBJ2-3; 13 nucleotides line up with TRBD2. The CDR3 has 17 amino acids. V gave up 5 bases and J gave up 1 base; unmatched junction bases: 6. Per germline, CDR1 KGHSH and CDR2 LQKENI. CDR3 DNA sequence: TGTGCCAGCTCATCGGGACTAGCGGGAACTGGCACAGATACGCAGTATTTT. Its translation is CASSSGLAGTGTDTQYF.

The chain has TRBV19 and TRBJ1-2; a weak D match, TRBD1 (6 bases). This CDR3 is built from 16 residues. The V and J ends lost 6 bases and 2 bases respectively, with 19 bases between them. Per the germline V gene, CDR1 is LNHDA and CDR2 is SQIVND (reference sequence). CDR3 sequence (DNA): TGTGCCAGTAGACACCCGCCGGGACAAAGGAACTATGGCTACACCTTC. This encodes CASRHPPGQRNYGYTF.

The chain joins TRBV28 to TRBJ2-3; 12 bases line up with TRBD2. The germline CDR1 and CDR2 sequences are MDHEN and SYDVKM. Trimming at V came to 5 bases and at J to 8 bases, leaving 8 bases not matched to a gene. The CDR3 spans 15 residues. The CDR3 here is CASSRLAGVPGTQYF. CDR3 DNA: TGTGCCAGCAGTAGACTAGCGGGAGTCCCAGGTACGCAGTATTTT.

The V call is TRBV30, the J call TRBJ1-1, with D hard to call. V lost 1 base and J 4 bases, leaving 4 bases between the germline ends. The CDR3 covers 11 residues. CDR1 is GTSNPN and CDR2 is SVGIG in the germline V gene (reference sequence). The DNA of the CDR3 is TGTGCCTGGAGTGGATTCACTGAAGCTTTCTTT. Residues: CAWSGFTEAFF.

This clone has just one count. This chain connects TRBV5-6 to TRBJ2-2; 10 bases are shared with TRBD1. Germline CDR1 and CDR2: SGHDT and YYEEEE. V trimming: 4 bases; J trimming: 1 base; junction bases outside the gene matches: 1. The CDR3 is 15 amino acids. DNA of the CDR3: TGTGCCAGCAGCGGGGACAGGGGGAACACCGGGGAGCTGTTTTTT. It translates to CASSGDRGNTGELFF.

The J gene is TRBJ2-1, the V gene TRBV19, with D possibly being TRBD2 (5 bases). Germline CDR1 reads LNHDA; CDR2 reads SQIVND (reference sequence). The V and J ends lost 4 bases and 9 bases respectively, with 13 bases between them. This CDR3 contains 13 residues. The CDR3 DNA is TGTGCCAGTAGTAGACGGGGTCTTGGTGAGCAGTTCTTC. Translating it yields CASSRRGLGEQFF.

This clone was recorded once. This chain uses TRBV19 with TRBJ1-5; D gene ambiguous. V shed 3 bases and J shed 4 bases, with 10 bases lying between them. The CDR3 totals 14 residues. Germline CDR1 LNHDA, CDR2 SQIVND (reference sequence). Here the CDR3 DNA reads TGTGCCAGTAGTATCATCAAGATAAATCAGCCCCAGCATTTT. As protein: CASSIIKINQPQHF. The full variable domain, completed using reference TRBV19 and TRBJ1-5, is DGGITQSPKYLFRKEGQNVTLSCEQNLNHDAMYWYRQDPGQGLRLIYYSQIVNDFQKGDIAEGYSVSREKKESFPLTVTSAQKNPTAFYLCASSIIKINQPQHFGDGTRLSIL.

The chain is built from TRBV19 and TRBJ2-5, with TRBD1 identical over 9 bases. Unmatched junction bases numbered 7, after V lost 1 base and J lost 4 bases. CDR1 and CDR2 (germline): LNHDA, SQIVND (reference sequence). The CDR3 totals 16 residues. The CDR3 nucleotides are TGTGCCAGTAGTATAGCGGTGGGACAGGGTATAGAGACCCAGTACTTC. Amino acids: CASSIAVGQGIETQYF.

In nucleotides, the CDR3 is TGTGCCAGTAGTATAGGGGACAGCAATCAGCCCCAGCATTTT. This encodes CASSIGDSNQPQHF. The chain combines TRBV19 with TRBJ1-5; D possibly corresponds to TRBD1 (5 bases). The V gene lost 1 base and the J gene lost 1 base, with 5 bases spanning the gap. The CDR3 length is 14 residues. Germline assignment: CDR1 LNHDA and CDR2 SQIVND (reference sequence).

The V call is TRBV19, the J call TRBJ2-5; D possibly corresponds to TRBD2 (6 bases). CDR3 length equals 15 residues. Looked up from germline, CDR1 is LNHDA and CDR2 is SQIVND (reference sequence). Trimming shortened V by 3 bases and J by 10 bases, and 21 bases separated the two germline ends. CDR3 DNA: TGTGCCAGTAGTATCATCGGGGGACCAGGCCAAAGCCAGTACTTC. It codes for CASSIIGGPGQSQYF. Combining the CDR3 with reference TRBV19 and TRBJ2-5 gives the whole variable domain DGGITQSPKYLFRKEGQNVTLSCEQNLNHDAMYWYRQDPGQGLRLIYYSQIVNDFQKGDIAEGYSVSREKKESFPLTVTSAQKNPTAFYLCASSIIGGPGQSQYFGPGTRLLVL.

This chain links TRBV18 with TRBJ1-4, with 8 bases identical to TRBD1. The CDR3 length is 15 residues. The germline V gene has CDR1 KGHSH and CDR2 LQKENI. J gave up 7 bases and V 1 base, and 5 bases lay outside the gene matches. CDR3 protein: CASSPLGQGSEKLFF. In DNA form, the CDR3 reads TGTGCCAGCTCACCACTCGGACAGGGTAGTGAAAAACTGTTTTTT.

The rearrangement joins TRBV7-8 to TRBJ2-3, with 8 positions matching TRBD1. V shed 6 bases, J shed 1 base, and the junction held 0 bases outside the gene matches. Per germline, CDR1 SGHVS and CDR2 FQNEAQ. The CDR3 is 13 amino acids. CDR3 bases: TGTGCCAGCAGGGACAGGGGCACAGATACGCAGTATTTT. It is translated as CASRDRGTDTQYF.

The chain links TRBV10-3 to TRBJ2-1; 11 positions agree with TRBD2. With V trimmed by 4 bases and J by 0 bases, 8 bases remained unmatched. The CDR3 sequence is 18 residues long. Germline V gene lookup returns CDR1 ENHRY and CDR2 SYGVKD. In DNA, the CDR3 is TGTGCCATCAGTGCTTCGATAGCGGGAGGGAACTCCTACAATGAGCAGTTCTTC. Translated, it gives CAISASIAGGNSYNEQFF.

The rearrangement links TRBV15 to TRBJ2-2; 13 nucleotides line up with TRBD2. The CDR3 sequence is 18 residues long. Germline CDR1 and CDR2: LNHNV and YYDKDF (reference sequence). V trimming: 5 bases; J trimming: 14 bases; junction bases outside the gene matches: 20. The DNA for the CDR3 is TGTGCCACCAGCTTGGGACTAGCGGGATTCGCCTCCCGGGGTAAACTGTTTTTT. This encodes CATSLGLAGFASRGKLFF.

This chain uses TRBV4-1 with TRBJ2-1; TRBD2 is a possible D gene (6 bases). CDR3 length equals 15 residues. Germline V CDR1 and CDR2: MGHRA, YSYEKL. V gave up 4 bases and J gave up 8 bases, with 18 bases separating them. CDR3 sequence: CASSPTGTPYDEQFF. The CDR3 region has the DNA TGCGCCAGCAGCCCCACCGGGACTCCATATGATGAGCAGTTCTTC.

J is TRBJ1-1 and V is TRBV25-1, with TRBD1 matching over 8 bases. The J segment lost 6 bases and the V segment lost 6 bases, leaving 6 bases of the junction unmatched. The germline V gene has CDR1 MGHDK and CDR2 SYGVNS. This CDR3 is built from 13 residues. The CDR3 DNA is TGTGCCAGCAGAGACAGGGGAAGCGCTGAAGCTTTCTTT. Encoded protein: CASRDRGSAEAFF.

This chain links TRBV7-2 with TRBJ2-5, with 7 bases lining up with TRBD1. The V and J ends lost 3 bases and 5 bases, in that order; junction bases with no gene match: 9. Germline V lookup: CDR1 SGHTA, CDR2 FQGNSA. CDR3 size: 15 residues. DNA for the CDR3: TGTGCCAGCAGCTTCGGACAGGAGGTGTCGGAGACCCAGTACTTC. Translated, it gives CASSFGQEVSETQYF.

The genes are TRBV19 and TRBJ1-1, with unresolved D. The V end lost 1 base, the J end lost 0 bases, and 12 bases lay between the germline ends. Germline V CDR1 and CDR2: LNHDA, SQIVND (reference sequence). This CDR3 contains 16 residues. The CDR3 loop is CASSIVPLPMNTEAFF. CDR3 DNA sequence: TGTGCCAGTAGTATAGTTCCGCTCCCCATGAACACTGAAGCTTTCTTT.

In its sample, this clone was seen once. The chain links TRBV27 to TRBJ2-1, with 7 bases matching TRBD2. The V segment lost 6 bases and the J segment 5 bases; nucleotides outside the gene matches: 4. This CDR3 region has 13 residues. Per the germline V gene, CDR1 is MNHEY and CDR2 is SMNVEV (reference sequence). This CDR3 is CASSWSGDNEQFF. CDR3 nucleotides: TGTGCCAGCAGCTGGAGCGGGGACAATGAGCAGTTCTTC.

V is TRBV5-3 and J is TRBJ2-7; 7 bases fit TRBD2. TRBV5-3 is filed as an ORF, its function uncertain. This CDR3 contains 16 residues. J gave up 2 bases and V 4 bases, and 12 bases lay outside the gene matches. The CDR3 DNA reads TGTGCCAGAAGCCGCGGGAGCCCTCTTTTGGCCTACGAGCAGTACTTC. It yields the protein CARSRGSPLLAYEQYF.

J is TRBJ2-2 and V is TRBV7-2, with 8 nucleotides matching TRBD1. The length of the CDR3 is 17 residues. The junction had 6 bases not matched to a gene; V was cut back by 2 bases and J by 1 base. CDR1 is SGHTA and CDR2 is FQGNSA in the germline V gene. The CDR3 here is CASSLYVGTGNTGELFF. The CDR3 bases are TGTGCCAGCAGCTTATACGTCGGGACAGGGAACACCGGGGAGCTGTTTTTT.

The chain has TRBV25-1 and TRBJ2-2; D is perhaps TRBD2 (5 bases). The CDR3 is 14 residues long. Trimming took off 5 bases at V and 7 bases at J, with 14 bases between the two ends. In germline, CDR1 is MGHDK, CDR2 SYGVNS. Here the CDR3 DNA reads TGTGCCAGCAGTCACAGAGGGAACCTCGGGGAGCTGTTTTTT. Its translation: CASSHRGNLGELFF. The whole variable domain, remainder taken from reference TRBV25-1 and TRBJ2-2, is EADIYQTPRYLVIGTGKKITLECSQTMGHDKMYWYQQDPGMELHLIHYSYGVNSTEKGDLSSESTVSRIRTEHFPLTLESARPSHTSQYLCASSHRGNLGELFFGEGSRLTVL.

V is TRBV5-8 and J is TRBJ2-3; no clear D gene. Germline V CDR1 and CDR2: SGHTS, YDEGEE. This CDR3 has 14 amino acids. The V and J ends lost 4 bases and 6 bases respectively, with 15 bases between them. CDR3 nucleotides: TGTGCCAGCAGCGCGAGACTCGGAACGGATACGCAGTATTTT. Its protein product is CASSARLGTDTQYF.

The J gene is TRBJ2-1, the V gene TRBV9; D may be TRBD2 (6 bases). Per the germline V gene, CDR1 is SGDLS and CDR2 is YYNGEE. The CDR3 runs to 16 residues. Trimming left V 0 bases short and J 7 bases short, with 17 bases between. DNA for the CDR3: TGTGCCAGCAGCGTAGACGGGGGTCTAGCGAGTAATGAGCAGTTCTTC. Amino acid sequence: CASSVDGGLASNEQFF.

V and J are TRBV18 and TRBJ1-5; no reliable D call. Trimming left V 5 bases short and J 3 bases short, with 11 bases between. Germline V gene lookup returns CDR1 KGHSH and CDR2 LQKENI. The CDR3 totals 14 residues. Written as DNA, the CDR3 is TGTGCCAGCTCAATCATATCCACCAATCAGCCCCAGCATTTT. It codes for CASSIISTNQPQHF.